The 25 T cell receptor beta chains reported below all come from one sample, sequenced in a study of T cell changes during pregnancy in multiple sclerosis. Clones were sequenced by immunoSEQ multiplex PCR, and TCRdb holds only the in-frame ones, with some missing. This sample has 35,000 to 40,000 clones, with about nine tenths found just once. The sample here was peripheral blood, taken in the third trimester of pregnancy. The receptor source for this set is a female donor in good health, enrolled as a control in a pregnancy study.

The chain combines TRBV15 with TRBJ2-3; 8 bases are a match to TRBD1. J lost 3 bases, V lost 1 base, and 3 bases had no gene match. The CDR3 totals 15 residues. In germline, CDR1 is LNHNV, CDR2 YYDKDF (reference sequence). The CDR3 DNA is TGTGCCACCAGCAGAGGACAGGGGAGAACAGATACGCAGTATTTT. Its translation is CATSRGQGRTDTQYF.

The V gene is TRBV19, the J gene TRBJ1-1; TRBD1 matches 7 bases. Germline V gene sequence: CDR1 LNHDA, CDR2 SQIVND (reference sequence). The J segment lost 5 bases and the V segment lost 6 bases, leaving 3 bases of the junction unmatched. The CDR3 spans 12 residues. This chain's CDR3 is CASRETGTEAFF. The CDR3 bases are TGTGCCAGTAGGGAGACAGGGACTGAAGCTTTCTTT.

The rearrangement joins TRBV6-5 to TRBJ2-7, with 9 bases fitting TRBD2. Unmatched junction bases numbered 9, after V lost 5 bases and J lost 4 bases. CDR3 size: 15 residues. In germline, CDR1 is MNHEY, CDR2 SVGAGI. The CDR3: CASSRMTSGLYEQYF. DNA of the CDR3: TGTGCCAGCAGTCGAATGACTAGCGGACTTTACGAGCAGTACTTC.

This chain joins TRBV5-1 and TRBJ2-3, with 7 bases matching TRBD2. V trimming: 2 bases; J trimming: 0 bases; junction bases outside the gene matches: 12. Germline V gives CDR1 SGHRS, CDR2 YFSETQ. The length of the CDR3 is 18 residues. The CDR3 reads CASSFPQRGRSSTDTQYF. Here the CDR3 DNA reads TGCGCCAGCAGCTTTCCCCAGCGGGGACGTTCTAGCACAGATACGCAGTATTTT. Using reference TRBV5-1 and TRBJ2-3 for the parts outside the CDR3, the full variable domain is KAGVTQTPRYLIKTRGQQVTLSCSPISGHRSVSWYQQTPGQGLQFLFEYFSETQRNKGNFPGRFSGRQFSNSRSEMNVSTLELGDSALYLCASSFPQRGRSSTDTQYFGPGTRLTVL.

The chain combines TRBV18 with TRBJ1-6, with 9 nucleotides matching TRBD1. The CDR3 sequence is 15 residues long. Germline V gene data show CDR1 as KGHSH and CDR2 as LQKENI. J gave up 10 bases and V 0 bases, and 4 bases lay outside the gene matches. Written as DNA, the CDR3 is TGTGCCAGCTCACCACCGACAGGGGGAAGGTCACCCCTCCACTTT. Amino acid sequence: CASSPPTGGRSPLHF.

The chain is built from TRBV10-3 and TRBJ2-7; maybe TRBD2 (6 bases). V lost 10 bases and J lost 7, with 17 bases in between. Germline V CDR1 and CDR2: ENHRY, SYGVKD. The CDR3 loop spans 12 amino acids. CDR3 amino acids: CATTSNTPEQYF. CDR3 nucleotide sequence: TGTGCCACCACTAGCAATACGCCTGAGCAGTACTTC.

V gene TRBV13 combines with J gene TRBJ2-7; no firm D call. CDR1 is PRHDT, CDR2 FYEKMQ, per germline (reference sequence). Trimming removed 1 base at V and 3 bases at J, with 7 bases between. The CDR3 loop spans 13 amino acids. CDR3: CASSLAGLYEQYF. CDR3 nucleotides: TGTGCCAGCAGCTTAGCAGGCCTCTACGAGCAGTACTTC.

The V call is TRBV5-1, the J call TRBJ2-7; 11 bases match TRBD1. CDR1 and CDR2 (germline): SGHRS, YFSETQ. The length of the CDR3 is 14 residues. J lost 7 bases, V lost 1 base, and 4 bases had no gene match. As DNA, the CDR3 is TGCGCCAGCAGCTTGATGGGACAGGGGGGGGAGCAGTACTTC. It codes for CASSLMGQGGEQYF.

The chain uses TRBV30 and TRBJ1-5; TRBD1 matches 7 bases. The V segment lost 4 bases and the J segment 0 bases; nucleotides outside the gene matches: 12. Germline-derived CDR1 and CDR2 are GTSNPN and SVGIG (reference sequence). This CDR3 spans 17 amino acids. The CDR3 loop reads CAWNTGQTKFSNQPQHF. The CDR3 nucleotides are TGTGCCTGGAACACGGGACAGACAAAGTTTAGCAATCAGCCCCAGCATTTT.

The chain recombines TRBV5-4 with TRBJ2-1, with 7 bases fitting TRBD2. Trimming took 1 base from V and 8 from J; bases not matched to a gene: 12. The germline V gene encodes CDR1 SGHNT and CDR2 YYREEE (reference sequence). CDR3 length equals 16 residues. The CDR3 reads CASSLSAQGRVDEQFF. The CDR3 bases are TGTGCCAGCAGCTTGAGTGCCCAAGGGAGGGTGGATGAGCAGTTCTTC.

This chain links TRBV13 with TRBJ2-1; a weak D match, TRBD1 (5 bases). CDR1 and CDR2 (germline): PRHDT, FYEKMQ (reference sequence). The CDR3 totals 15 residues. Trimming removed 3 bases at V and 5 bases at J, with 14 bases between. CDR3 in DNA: TGTGCCAGCAGCTTTGGATGGGGCCAGGACAATGAGCAGTTCTTC. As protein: CASSFGWGQDNEQFF.

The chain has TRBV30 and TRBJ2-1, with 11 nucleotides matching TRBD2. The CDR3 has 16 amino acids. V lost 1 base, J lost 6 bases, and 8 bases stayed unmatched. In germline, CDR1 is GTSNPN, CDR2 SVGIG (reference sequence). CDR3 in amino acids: CAWSGRLAGNFNEQFF. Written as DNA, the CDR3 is TGTGCCTGGAGTGGCCGACTAGCGGGAAACTTCAATGAGCAGTTCTTC.

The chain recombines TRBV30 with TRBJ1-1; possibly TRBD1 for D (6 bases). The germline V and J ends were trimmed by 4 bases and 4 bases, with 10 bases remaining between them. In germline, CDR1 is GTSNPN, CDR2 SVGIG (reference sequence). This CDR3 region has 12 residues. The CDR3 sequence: CAWTTGTTEAFF. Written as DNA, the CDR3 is TGTGCCTGGACAACAGGGACCACTGAAGCTTTCTTT.

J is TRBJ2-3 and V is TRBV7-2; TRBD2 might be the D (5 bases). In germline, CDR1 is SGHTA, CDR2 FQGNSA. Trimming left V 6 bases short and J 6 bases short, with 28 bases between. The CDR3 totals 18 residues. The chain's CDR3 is CASRSAPSQRQRTDTQYF. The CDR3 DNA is TGTGCCAGCAGGTCGGCCCCCTCCCAGCGGCAAAGGACGGATACGCAGTATTTT.

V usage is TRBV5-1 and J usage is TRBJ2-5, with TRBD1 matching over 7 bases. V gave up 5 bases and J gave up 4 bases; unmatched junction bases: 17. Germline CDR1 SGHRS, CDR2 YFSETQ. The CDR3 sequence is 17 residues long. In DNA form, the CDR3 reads TGCGCCAGCAGTAGATCTACAGGGGCGCGCAGTCGAGAGACCCAGTACTTC. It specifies CASSRSTGARSRETQYF.

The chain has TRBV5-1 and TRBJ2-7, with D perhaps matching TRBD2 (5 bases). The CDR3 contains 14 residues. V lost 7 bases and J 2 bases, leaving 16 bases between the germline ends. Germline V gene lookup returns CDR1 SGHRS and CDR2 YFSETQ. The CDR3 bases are TGCGCCAGCCGGAGTGAGGGCCTCGCCTACGAGCAGTACTTC. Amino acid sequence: CASRSEGLAYEQYF.

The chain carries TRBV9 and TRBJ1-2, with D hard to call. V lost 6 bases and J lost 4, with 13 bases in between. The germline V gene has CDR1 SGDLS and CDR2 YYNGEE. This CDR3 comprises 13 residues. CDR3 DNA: TGTGCCAGCAATGATCCGGGAGGCTATGGCTACACCTTC. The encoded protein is CASNDPGGYGYTF.

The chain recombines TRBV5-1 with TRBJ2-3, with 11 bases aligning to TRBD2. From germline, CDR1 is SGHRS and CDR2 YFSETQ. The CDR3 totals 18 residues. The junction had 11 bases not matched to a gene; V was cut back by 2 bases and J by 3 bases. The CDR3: CASSFLPLTSGETDTQYF. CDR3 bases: TGCGCCAGCAGCTTTCTCCCGTTGACTAGCGGGGAAACAGATACGCAGTATTTT.

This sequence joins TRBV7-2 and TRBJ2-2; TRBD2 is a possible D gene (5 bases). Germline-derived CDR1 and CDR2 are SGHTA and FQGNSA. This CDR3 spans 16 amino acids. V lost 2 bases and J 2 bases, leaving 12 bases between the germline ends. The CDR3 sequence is CASSLRVGANTGELFF. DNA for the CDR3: TGTGCCAGCAGCTTACGGGTGGGAGCCAACACCGGGGAGCTGTTTTTT.

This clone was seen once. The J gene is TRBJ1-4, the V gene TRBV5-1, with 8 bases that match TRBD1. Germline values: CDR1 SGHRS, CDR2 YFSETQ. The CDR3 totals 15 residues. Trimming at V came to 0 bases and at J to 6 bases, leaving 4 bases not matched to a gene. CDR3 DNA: TGCGCCAGCAGCTTGGGGGCAGGGGGCCATGAAAAACTGTTTTTT. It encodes CASSLGAGGHEKLFF.

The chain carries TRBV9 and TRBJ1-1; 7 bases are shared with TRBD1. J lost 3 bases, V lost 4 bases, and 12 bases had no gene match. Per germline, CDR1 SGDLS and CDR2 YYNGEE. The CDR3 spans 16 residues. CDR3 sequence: CASSLLGGQRDTEAFF. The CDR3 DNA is TGTGCCAGCAGCCTCCTGGGGGGACAGAGAGACACTGAAGCTTTCTTT.

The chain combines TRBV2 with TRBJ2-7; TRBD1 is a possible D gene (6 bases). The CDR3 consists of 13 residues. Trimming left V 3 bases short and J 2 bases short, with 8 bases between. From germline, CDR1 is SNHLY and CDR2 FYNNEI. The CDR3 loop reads CASSETGTYEQYF. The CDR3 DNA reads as TGTGCCAGCAGTGAGACAGGTACCTACGAGCAGTACTTC.

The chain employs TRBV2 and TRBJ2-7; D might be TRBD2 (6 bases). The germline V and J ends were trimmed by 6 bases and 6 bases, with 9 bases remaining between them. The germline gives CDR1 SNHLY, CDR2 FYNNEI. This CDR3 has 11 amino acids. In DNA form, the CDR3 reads TGTGCCAGCAGACTAGCCGGCGAGCAGTACTTC. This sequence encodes CASRLAGEQYF.

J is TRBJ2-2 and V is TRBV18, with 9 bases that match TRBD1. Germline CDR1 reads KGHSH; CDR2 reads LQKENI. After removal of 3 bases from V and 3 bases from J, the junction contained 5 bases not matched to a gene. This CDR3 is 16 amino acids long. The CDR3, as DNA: TGTGCCAGCTCACCTACCGGGACAGGGCACACCGGGGAGCTGTTTTTT. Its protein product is CASSPTGTGHTGELFF. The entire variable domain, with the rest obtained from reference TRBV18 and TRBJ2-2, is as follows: NAGVMQNPRHLVRRRGQEARLRCSPMKGHSHVYWYRQLPEEGLKFMVYLQKENIIDESGMPKERFSAEFPKEGPSILRIQQVVRGDSAAYFCASSPTGTGHTGELFFGEGSRLTVL.

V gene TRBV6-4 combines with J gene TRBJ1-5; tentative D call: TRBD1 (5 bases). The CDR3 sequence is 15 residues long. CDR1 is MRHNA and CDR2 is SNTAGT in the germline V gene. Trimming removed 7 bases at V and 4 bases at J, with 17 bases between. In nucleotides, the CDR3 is TGTGCCAGCACCGCGAGACAGCGAACGAATCAGCCCCAGCATTTT. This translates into CASTARQRTNQPQHF.